Listed below are T cell receptor beta chains from one sample, sequenced in a study of T cells expressing NK-cell markers. No DNA is given; TCRdb re-called the 5' RACE reads and lists each CDR3 protein once. In total, the table holds 350,000 to 500,000 distinct CDR3 sequences. Sequenced material: blood T cells: a sorted CD56 or NKG2C T cell subset, CD4+ or CD8+ T cells, or bulk PBMC T cells (not recorded which). Source of these receptors: a woman between 18 and 70 years old in good health. CDR3s include the opening cysteine and the closing phenylalanine or tryptophan. Fields, in order: J gene, V gene, CDR3 protein.

J: TRBJ1-4
V: TRBV20-1
CDR3: CSAWRQASNEKLFF

J: TRBJ2-1
V: TRBV12-3/TRBV12-4
CDR3: CASSTLASGTYNEQFF

J: TRBJ1-5
V: TRBV12-3/TRBV12-4
CDR3: CASSLATLSGHQPQHF

J: TRBJ2-1
V: TRBV9
CDR3: CASSAPTENEQFF

J: TRBJ2-3
V: TRBV6-5
CDR3: CASRYRGSAQYF

J: TRBJ1-2
V: TRBV12-3/TRBV12-4
CDR3: CASSLAGTQLLRTF

J: TRBJ1-1
V: TRBV18
CDR3: CASSPGYGDTEAFF

J: TRBJ1-1
V: TRBV6-5
CDR3: CASSSPPANTEAFF

J: TRBJ2-3
V: TRBV19
CDR3: CASSKLAGATSTDTQYF

J: TRBJ2-1
V: TRBV12-3/TRBV12-4
CDR3: CASTPGPVPYDEQFF

J: TRBJ1-1
V: TRBV6-2/TRBV6-3
CDR3: CASSYSVGGTEAFF

J: TRBJ2-5
V: TRBV5-6
CDR3: CASSLAVKGGETQYF

J: TRBJ1-5
V: TRBV4-3
CDR3: CASSQMRWNQPQHF

J: TRBJ2-5
V: TRBV7-2
CDR3: CASSHLRSRQETQYF

J: TRBJ2-3
V: TRBV20-1
CDR3: CSATSGYADLTDTQYF

J: TRBJ2-5
V: TRBV5-1
CDR3: CASSAGLAGGQETQYF

J: TRBJ2-5
V: TRBV2
CDR3: CASSGVTFKYF

J: TRBJ2-1
V: TRBV27
CDR3: CASKPSGNNEQFF

J: TRBJ1-5
V: TRBV12-3/TRBV12-4
CDR3: CASSPGGTQPQHF

J: TRBJ2-1
V: TRBV12-3/TRBV12-4
CDR3: CASSFLGETRFF

J: TRBJ2-1
V: TRBV7-3
CDR3: CASSFLAGVNEQFF

J: TRBJ2-5
V: TRBV7-9
CDR3: CASSLDWLAGAQETQYF

J: TRBJ2-2
V: TRBV12-3/TRBV12-4
CDR3: CASSLQLPQNTGELFF

J: TRBJ1-2
V: TRBV12-3/TRBV12-4
CDR3: CASSLARDRVVYGYTF

J: TRBJ2-3
V: TRBV12-3/TRBV12-4
CDR3: CASSSLGGITDTQYF

J: TRBJ2-5
V: TRBV7-7
CDR3: CASSSAGDLQETQYF

J: TRBJ2-5
V: TRBV7-2
CDR3: CASSHTSGETQYF

J: TRBJ1-5
V: TRBV11-1
CDR3: CASSLDRGEGMGNQPQHF

J: TRBJ1-1
V: TRBV4-2
CDR3: CASSQGGGSLRTEAFF

J: TRBJ2-2
V: TRBV20-1
CDR3: CSARDFFEANTGELFF

J: TRBJ1-2
V: TRBV7-9
CDR3: CASSLANGDRDGYGYTF

J: TRBJ2-1
V: TRBV6-4
CDR3: CASSDWWTASYNEQFF

J: TRBJ1-6
V: TRBV5-6
CDR3: CASSLLSSYNSPLHF

J: TRBJ2-4
V: TRBV30
CDR3: CAWALSGTAKNIQYF

J: TRBJ2-5
V: TRBV4-2
CDR3: CASSPDSPPRETQYF

J: TRBJ2-2
V: TRBV12-3/TRBV12-4
CDR3: CASRASMAGELFF

J: TRBJ2-6
V: TRBV11-2
CDR3: CASGGIRGPSGANVLTF

J: TRBJ2-7
V: TRBV5-4
CDR3: CASSAPGTPYEQYF

J: TRBJ2-1
V: TRBV20-1
CDR3: CSARLRTSGSLEQFF

J: TRBJ2-1
V: TRBV30
CDR3: CAGGTSGFSYNEQFF

J: TRBJ2-1
V: TRBV3-1
CDR3: CASSRRENEQFF

J: TRBJ2-5
V: TRBV4-2
CDR3: CASSQVSSAQETQYF

J: TRBJ2-1
V: TRBV24-1
CDR3: CATSDWSRARGEQFF

J: TRBJ2-3
V: TRBV20-1
CDR3: CSARRQAEGTDTQYF

J: TRBJ2-1
V: TRBV5-1
CDR3: CASRSGAASSYNEQFF

J: TRBJ1-5
V: TRBV20-1
CDR3: CSANRGGNQPQHF

J: TRBJ2-1
V: TRBV10-3
CDR3: CAISSPGTSGSNEQFF

J: TRBJ1-5
V: TRBV6-1
CDR3: CASRKRQAGDQPQHF

J: TRBJ2-1
V: TRBV24-1
CDR3: CATSDPYNEQFF

J: TRBJ1-6
V: TRBV11-2
CDR3: CASIGGLYHSPLHF